The present T cell receptor beta chain was sequenced within a study of blood T cell repertoires in COVID-19. Study context: The samples span acute and convalescent COVID-19 from the United States, Italy and Spain. PBMCs, B-cell-depleted T cells, or T cells were the source of the cDNA or gDNA that made up the material.

Original data processing: Reference gene primers were amplified, and this amplification served to estimate nucleated cell counts. Profiling relied on immunoSEQ multiplex PCR, and the TCRdb table lists in-frame clones only, not all of them. The V and J calls and clone size come from that table; D and trimming were worked out from the DNA. The repertoire holds about 170,000 clones, with 82% as singletons. Losses at the gene ends were 6 bases for V and 4 bases for J; bases not matched to a gene: 7. Looked up from germline, CDR1 is MDHEN and CDR2 is SYDVKM. The CDR3 contains 16 residues. The chain has TRBV28 and TRBJ2-1; 12 nucleotides agree with TRBD2. Sequencing was done on a sample of peripheral blood. The source of this sequence is an elderly woman with active or convalescent COVID-19. The DNA of the CDR3 is TGTGCCAGCAGGGGATGGGGACTAGCGGGTTACAATGAGCAGTTCTTC. Its translation is CASRGWGLAGYNEQFF.